What follows is one T cell receptor beta chain and its context. The sample comes from a study of blood T cell repertoires in COVID-19. Overall study context: Researchers got acute and convalescent COVID-19 samples from the United States, Italy and Spain. T cells, B-cell-depleted T cells, or PBMCs supplied cDNA or gDNA.

TCRdb's copy holds only in-frame clones and misses some; the assay was immunoSEQ multiplex PCR. The sample consists of fewer than 300,000 clones, around 88% of them appearing once. Specimen: PBMCs or T cells enriched from blood (not recorded which). The clonotype originates from a woman between 40 and 55 years old with acute COVID-19.

Written as DNA, the CDR3 is TGTGCCAGCAGCCAAGATCAGGGCCTGGGAAACACCATATATTTT. Protein product: CASSQDQGLGNTIYF. The chain links TRBV3-1 (or the pseudogene TRBV3-2) to TRBJ1-3; TRBD1 is a possible D gene (5 bases). The germline V and J ends were trimmed by 0 bases and 4 bases, with 10 bases remaining between them. This CDR3 is built from 15 residues. Germline V gives CDR1 LGHDT, CDR2 YNNKEL (reference sequence).